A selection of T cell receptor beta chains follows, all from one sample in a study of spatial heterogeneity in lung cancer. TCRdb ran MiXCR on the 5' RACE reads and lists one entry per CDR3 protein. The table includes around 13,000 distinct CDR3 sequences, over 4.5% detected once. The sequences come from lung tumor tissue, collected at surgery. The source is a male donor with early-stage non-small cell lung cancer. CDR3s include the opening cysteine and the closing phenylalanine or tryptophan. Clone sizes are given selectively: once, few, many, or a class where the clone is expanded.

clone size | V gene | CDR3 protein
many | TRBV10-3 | CAISEQPQPQHF
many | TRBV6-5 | CASSPGTGSWETQYF
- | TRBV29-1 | CSVGRLAGTDTQYF
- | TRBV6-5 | CASWTGDYGYTF
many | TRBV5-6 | CASSPPVGRARYGYTF
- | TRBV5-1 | CASSADTQYF
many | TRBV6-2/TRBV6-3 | CASRPDRGGEHGTEAFF
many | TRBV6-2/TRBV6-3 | CASTEWDVRAFNTEAFF
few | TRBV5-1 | CASSQLGQQNTEAFF
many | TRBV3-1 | CASSHGRSNTEAFF
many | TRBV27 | CASKASMGRYYNEQFF
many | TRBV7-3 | CASSLSRGMNTEAFF
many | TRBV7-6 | CASSLAVAQISYNEQFF
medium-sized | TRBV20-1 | CSARDRGDGEAFF
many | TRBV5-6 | CASTGTSTYEQYF
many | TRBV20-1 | CSALELAGGITQYF
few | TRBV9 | CASSVEWGLQNTGELFF
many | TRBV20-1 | CSARGFPGDEAFF
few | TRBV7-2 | CASSLGRVETQYF
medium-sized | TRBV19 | CASKSGVEQFF
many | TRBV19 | CASSIPGLAGYNEQFF
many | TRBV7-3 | CASSRQGTSGRPGPDTQYF
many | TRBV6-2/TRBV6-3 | CASNPRRGAHSNEQFF
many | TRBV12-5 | CASGNGAGTQETQYF
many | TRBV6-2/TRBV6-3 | CASSRLVYNEQFF
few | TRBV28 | CASSLAKNIQYF
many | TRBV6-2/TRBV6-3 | CASCRDRGLFFTPQHF
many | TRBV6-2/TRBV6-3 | CATRQGTDTQYF
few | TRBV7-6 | CASSRTGLYTGELFF
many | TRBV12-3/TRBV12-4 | CASSPFGTPGNTIYF
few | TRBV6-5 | CASSYSPGSNEQFF
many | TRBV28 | CASSEGRAYGYTF
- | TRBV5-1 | CASLGTGLTSGNTIYF
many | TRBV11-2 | CASSLMGGSADTQYF
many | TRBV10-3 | CAISDPGFNYGYTF
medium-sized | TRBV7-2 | CASSQTTNHKQYF
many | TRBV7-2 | CASSLGQSYGYTF
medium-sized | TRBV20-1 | CSARRYQSTDTQYF
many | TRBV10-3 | CAIKTGLAGGPNTGELFF
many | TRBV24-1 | CATSDFGGSYNEQFF